The 14 T cell receptor beta chains below were found in one sample sequenced in a study of identical twins. TCRdb reanalysed the 5' RACE reads using MiXCR and keeps one entry per CDR3 protein. The sample lists around 670,000 distinct CDR3 sequences; roughly 6.2% were seen once. Sequenced input: naive T cells sorted from blood. All receptors come from a man between 18 and 35 years old in good health.

This sequence joins TRBV6-2 or TRBV6-3 and TRBJ2-7; the D gene is possibly TRBD1 (5 bases). Between the trimmed V and J ends, which lost 3 bases and 12 bases, there was a span of 18 bases. This CDR3 is built from 13 residues. Germline V gene sequence: CDR1 MNHEY, CDR2 SVGEGT. In nucleotides, the CDR3 is TGTGCCAGCAGTTATCTCATGGGGCGGCCGCGGTACGTC. Encoded protein: CASSYLMGRPRYV.

V is TRBV29-1 and J is TRBJ2-1, with D possibly TRBD1 on 6 matching bases. The CDR3 length is 11 residues. V was pared by 4 bases and J by 10 bases, with 11 bases between. The germline V gene encodes CDR1 SQVTM and CDR2 ANQGSEA. This chain's CDR3 is CSVVRGPEQFF. In DNA, the CDR3 is TGCAGCGTTGTCAGGGGCCCCGAGCAGTTCTTC.

The chain employs TRBV6-2 or TRBV6-3 and TRBJ1-1, with D possibly matching TRBD1 (6 bases). V was pared by 6 bases and J by 0 bases, with 11 bases between. Germline-derived CDR1 and CDR2 are MNHEY and SVGEGT. This CDR3 contains 14 residues. The CDR3 spells CASRQGVLNTEAFF. The CDR3 region has the DNA TGTGCCAGCAGACAGGGTGTGCTGAACACTGAAGCTTTCTTT.

About this clonotype itself: The germline gene is not matched at one end of the junction; a read error may be the cause. This rearrangement joins TRBV28 to TRBJ2-5; 9 positions match TRBD1. Germline CDR1 reads MDHEN; CDR2 reads SYDVKM. This CDR3 is 17 amino acids long. CDR3 amino acids: CASSVWDRANTKETQYF. The CDR3 coding sequence is TGTGCCAGCAGTGTATGGGACAGGGCCAACACTAAAGAGACCCAGTACTTC.

This clonotype was picked up a small number of times. V and J are TRBV18 and TRBJ2-1; TRBD1 agrees at 9 bases. Germline assignment: CDR1 KGHSH and CDR2 LQKENI. J was trimmed by 8 bases and V by 0 bases; bases with no gene match: 8. CDR3 length equals 16 residues. CDR3 DNA: TGTGCCAGCTCACCACCGCACAGGGGGCAGCGGGATGAGCAGTTCTTC. Its protein product is CASSPPHRGQRDEQFF.

The chain recombines TRBV9 with TRBJ2-5; unclear D gene. V lost 1 base to trimming and J lost 5 bases, with 15 bases between them. This CDR3 has 15 residues. Germline loops: CDR1 SGDLS, CDR2 YYNGEE. The CDR3 DNA reads TGTGCCAGCAGCGTATCGAGCGACCCGGCGGAGACCCAGTACTTC. Translation: CASSVSSDPAETQYF.

This clonotype has ten or more counts. CDR3 residues: CNVEGFNTDTQYF. The CDR3, as DNA: TGCAACGTAGAGGGATTTAACACAGATACGCAGTATTTT. This chain joins TRBV29-1 and TRBJ2-3; D perhaps matches TRBD2 (5 bases). This CDR3 contains 13 residues. Germline V gene lookup returns CDR1 SQVTM and CDR2 ANQGSEA.

There are many counts of this clonotype. The V call is TRBV12-3 or TRBV12-4, the J call TRBJ1-4; a possible D gene is TRBD1 (6 bases). CDR3 length equals 13 residues. The ends were cut back, 6 bases at V and 5 bases at J, with 10 bases in the middle. The CDR3 DNA is TGTGCCAGCAGCGGGACATTGAATGAAAAACTGTTTTTT. Protein sequence: CASSGTLNEKLFF.

This clonotype has ten or more counts. The CDR3 is CASSFPGDVNSPLHF. CDR3 bases: TGTGCCAGCAGTTTCCCCGGGGATGTGAATTCACCCCTCCACTTT. V and J are TRBV28 and TRBJ1-6; D gene uncertain. The germline gives CDR1 MDHEN, CDR2 SYDVKM. Trimming took off 3 bases at V and 7 bases at J, with 13 bases between the two ends. This CDR3 has 15 amino acids.

The table lists this clonotype with many counts. The chain uses TRBV29-1 and TRBJ2-1, with 11 bases lining up with TRBD2. The CDR3 consists of 18 residues. The germline CDR1 and CDR2 sequences are SQVTM and ANQGSEA. The J segment lost 4 bases and the V segment lost 0 bases, leaving 11 bases of the junction unmatched. The CDR3 region is CSVEDRGGLAALYNEQFF. DNA for the CDR3: TGCAGCGTTGAAGATCGGGGGGGACTAGCGGCACTATACAATGAGCAGTTCTTC.

V is TRBV18 and J is TRBJ2-7, with 9 bases identical to TRBD2. J gave up 2 bases and V 3 bases, and 5 bases lay outside the gene matches. The CDR3 sequence is 15 residues long. Germline V CDR1 and CDR2: KGHSH, LQKENI. The CDR3 sequence is CASSPGASGTYEQYV. CDR3 nucleotide sequence: TGTGCCAGCTCACCCGGGGCTAGCGGGACCTACGAGCAGTACGTC.

This clonotype was found many times. The chain has TRBV24-1 and TRBJ2-4; D is possibly TRBD1 (5 bases). V gave up 0 bases and J gave up 7 bases, with 6 bases separating them. The CDR3 is 13 residues long. CDR1 is KGHDR and CDR2 is SFDVKD in the germline V gene. CDR3 residues: CATSDLPGNIQYF. DNA of the CDR3: TGTGCCACCAGTGATTTGCCAGGGAACATTCAGTACTTC.

This clonotype occurred many times. The V call is TRBV4-2, the J call TRBJ2-5, with a possible D match to TRBD1 (7 bases). The V gene's germline CDR1 is LGHNA and CDR2 YNFKEQ. The CDR3 has 14 residues. The ends were cut back, 3 bases at V and 2 bases at J, with 10 bases in the middle. This chain's CDR3 is CASSQGGQQETQYF. The CDR3 nucleotides are TGTGCCAGCAGCCAGGGGGGACAGCAAGAGACCCAGTACTTC.

This clonotype has a count of ten or more. This chain joins TRBV20-1 and TRBJ2-7; D is perhaps TRBD2 (5 bases). Germline assignment: CDR1 DFQATT and CDR2 SNEGSKA (reference sequence). This CDR3 region has 12 residues. Trimming shortened V by 4 bases and J by 4 bases, and 11 bases separated the two germline ends. CDR3: CSAKKRSYEQYF. In nucleotides, the CDR3 is TGCAGTGCTAAGAAGCGGTCATACGAGCAGTACTTC.